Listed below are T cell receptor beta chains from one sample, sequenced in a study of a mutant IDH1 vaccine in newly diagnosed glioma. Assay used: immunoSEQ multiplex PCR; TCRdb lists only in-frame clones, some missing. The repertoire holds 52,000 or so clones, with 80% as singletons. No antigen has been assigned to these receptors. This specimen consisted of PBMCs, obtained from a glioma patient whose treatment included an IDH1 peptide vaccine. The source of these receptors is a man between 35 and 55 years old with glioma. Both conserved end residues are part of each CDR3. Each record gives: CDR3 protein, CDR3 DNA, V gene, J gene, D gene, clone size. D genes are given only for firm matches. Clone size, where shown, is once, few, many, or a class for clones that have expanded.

cdr3_aa: CASSPRSGGTEAFF; cdr3_nt: TGTGCCAGCTCACCACGGTCAGGGGGCACTGAAGCTTTCTTT; v_call: TRBV18; j_call: TRBJ1-1; d_call: TRBD1; clone_size: .
cdr3_aa: CASSYVAGSGNTIYF; cdr3_nt: TGTGCCAGCAGTTACGTGGCCGGCTCTGGAAACACCATATATTTT; v_call: TRBV6-5; j_call: TRBJ1-3; d_call: .; clone_size: .
cdr3_aa: CASSLTSGGFFTDTQYF; cdr3_nt: TGTGCCAGCAGCCTGACTAGCGGGGGGTTCTTCACAGATACGCAGTATTTT; v_call: TRBV7-9; j_call: TRBJ2-3; d_call: TRBD2; clone_size: .
cdr3_aa: CASRDRGYEQYF; cdr3_nt: TGCGCCAGCAGGGACAGGGGTTACGAGCAGTACTTC; v_call: TRBV10-2; j_call: TRBJ2-7; d_call: TRBD1; clone_size: .
cdr3_aa: CASSLGQTLYGYTF; cdr3_nt: TGTGCCAGCAGTCTAGGACAGACGCTCTATGGCTACACCTTC; v_call: TRBV6-5; j_call: TRBJ1-2; d_call: .; clone_size: .
cdr3_aa: CASSDGVNQPQHF; cdr3_nt: TGTGCCAGCAGTGACGGGGTCAATCAGCCCCAGCATTTT; v_call: TRBV6-4; j_call: TRBJ1-5; d_call: .; clone_size: .
cdr3_aa: CASSGDRGINSPLHF; cdr3_nt: TGCGCCAGCAGCGGTGACAGGGGGATAAATTCACCCCTCCACTTT; v_call: TRBV5-1; j_call: TRBJ1-6; d_call: TRBD1; clone_size: once
cdr3_aa: CASSWIAGEALNEQFF; cdr3_nt: TGTGCCAGCAGTTGGATAGCGGGGGAGGCACTCAATGAGCAGTTCTTC; v_call: TRBV2; j_call: TRBJ2-1; d_call: TRBD2; clone_size: .
cdr3_aa: CASKFEGNQPQHF; cdr3_nt: TGTGCCAGCAAATTCGAGGGGAATCAGCCCCAGCATTTT; v_call: TRBV2; j_call: TRBJ1-5; d_call: .; clone_size: .
cdr3_aa: CASSPVGTPDNEQFF; cdr3_nt: TGCGCCAGCAGCCCTGTTGGGACACCGGACAATGAGCAGTTCTTC; v_call: TRBV4-1; j_call: TRBJ2-1; d_call: .; clone_size: .
cdr3_aa: CASSQEVDREAFF; cdr3_nt: TGCGCCAGCAGCCAAGAGGTGGACAGGGAAGCTTTCTTT; v_call: TRBV4-1; j_call: TRBJ1-1; d_call: TRBD1; clone_size: few
cdr3_aa: CASSPDRSNTGELFF; cdr3_nt: TGTGCCAGCAGCCCGGACAGATCGAACACCGGGGAGCTGTTTTTT; v_call: TRBV7-7; j_call: TRBJ2-2; d_call: .; clone_size: .
cdr3_aa: CASSFSESNNEQFF; cdr3_nt: TGCGCCAGCAGCTTCTCAGAGTCAAACAATGAGCAGTTCTTC; v_call: TRBV5-1; j_call: TRBJ2-1; d_call: .; clone_size: .
cdr3_aa: CASSLVGGRDTEAFF; cdr3_nt: TGTGCCAGCAGCTTAGTGGGGGGTCGGGACACTGAAGCTTTCTTT; v_call: TRBV7-6; j_call: TRBJ1-1; d_call: .; clone_size: .
cdr3_aa: CTSSQVGPKGETQYF; cdr3_nt: TGCACCAGCAGCCAAGTGGGACCCAAGGGAGAGACCCAGTACTTC; v_call: TRBV1; j_call: TRBJ2-5; d_call: .; clone_size: once
cdr3_aa: CAWRAGGGNTIYF; cdr3_nt: TGTGCCTGGAGGGCAGGGGGTGGAAACACCATATATTTT; v_call: TRBV30; j_call: TRBJ1-3; d_call: TRBD1; clone_size: .
cdr3_aa: CASTSTQVYGYTF; cdr3_nt: TGTGCCAGCACCTCCACCCAAGTCTATGGCTACACCTTC; v_call: TRBV7-9; j_call: TRBJ1-2; d_call: .; clone_size: .
cdr3_aa: CASSLGAGNTEAFF; cdr3_nt: TGTGCCAGCAGCTTAGGGGCAGGAAACACTGAAGCTTTCTTT; v_call: TRBV7-8; j_call: TRBJ1-1; d_call: .; clone_size: once
cdr3_aa: CASSLVGTDTQYF; cdr3_nt: TGTGCCAGCAGCTTAGTCGGCACAGATACGCAGTATTTT; v_call: TRBV7-9; j_call: TRBJ2-3; d_call: .; clone_size: .
cdr3_aa: CASSKGQKMNTEAFF; cdr3_nt: TGTGCCAGCAGCAAAGGACAGAAGATGAACACTGAAGCTTTCTTT; v_call: TRBV7-9; j_call: TRBJ1-1; d_call: .; clone_size: .
cdr3_aa: CASSVATGITDTQYF; cdr3_nt: TGTGCCAGCAGCGTAGCTACAGGGATCACAGATACGCAGTATTTT; v_call: TRBV9; j_call: TRBJ2-3; d_call: .; clone_size: .
cdr3_aa: CSVAGIAGGQETQYF; cdr3_nt: TGCAGCGTCGCCGGTATAGCGGGGGGGCAAGAGACCCAGTACTTC; v_call: TRBV29-1; j_call: TRBJ2-5; d_call: TRBD2; clone_size: .
cdr3_aa: CASSPGMGMNTEAFF; cdr3_nt: TGCGCCAGCAGCCCGGGTATGGGGATGAACACTGAAGCTTTCTTT; v_call: TRBV5-1; j_call: TRBJ1-1; d_call: .; clone_size: .
cdr3_aa: CASSQRGERGQPQHF; cdr3_nt: TGCGCCAGCAGCCAGAGGGGAGAGCGAGGTCAGCCCCAGCATTTT; v_call: TRBV5-1; j_call: TRBJ1-5; d_call: .; clone_size: .
cdr3_aa: CASSRTGVWQPQHF; cdr3_nt: TGTGCCAGCAGCAGAACAGGGGTCTGGCAGCCCCAGCATTTT; v_call: TRBV7-2; j_call: TRBJ1-5; d_call: TRBD1; clone_size: .
cdr3_aa: CASSTDHSKYNSPLHF; cdr3_nt: TGTGCCAGCAGCACGGACCATTCTAAGTATAATTCACCCCTCCACTTT; v_call: TRBV7-9; j_call: TRBJ1-6; d_call: .; clone_size: .
cdr3_aa: CASSFTGGTEAFF; cdr3_nt: TGCGCCAGCAGCTTCACGGGGGGCACTGAAGCTTTCTTT; v_call: TRBV4-1; j_call: TRBJ1-1; d_call: .; clone_size: .